This record covers a single T cell receptor beta chain. The same CDR3 also results from other DNA sequences found in this sample. The sample belongs to a study of shared clonotypes between healthy human individuals. The CDR3 is made up of 14 amino acids. V lost 4 bases, J lost 0 bases, and 2 bases stayed unmatched. Germline V lookup: CDR1 SGHRS, CDR2 YFSETQ. TCRdb's copy holds only in-frame clones and misses some; the assay was immunoSEQ multiplex PCR. This table holds around 1.5 million clones, roughly 98% found once. Material for sequencing was naive CD4+ T cells sorted from blood. This sample's subset: CD45RA+ positively selected. This sequence was found in a man aged 30 to 45 in good health. The V gene is TRBV5-1, the J gene TRBJ1-1; 8 bases line up with TRBD1. The CDR3 DNA reads as TGCGCCAGCAGCGGACAGGGATTGAACACTGAAGCTTTCTTT. Residues: CASSGQGLNTEAFF. The complete variable domain, with remaining parts taken from reference TRBV5-1 and TRBJ1-1, reads KAGVTQTPRYLIKTRGQQVTLSCSPISGHRSVSWYQQTPGQGLQFLFEYFSETQRNKGNFPGRFSGRQFSNSRSEMNVSTLELGDSALYLCASSGQGLNTEAFFGQGTRLTVV.